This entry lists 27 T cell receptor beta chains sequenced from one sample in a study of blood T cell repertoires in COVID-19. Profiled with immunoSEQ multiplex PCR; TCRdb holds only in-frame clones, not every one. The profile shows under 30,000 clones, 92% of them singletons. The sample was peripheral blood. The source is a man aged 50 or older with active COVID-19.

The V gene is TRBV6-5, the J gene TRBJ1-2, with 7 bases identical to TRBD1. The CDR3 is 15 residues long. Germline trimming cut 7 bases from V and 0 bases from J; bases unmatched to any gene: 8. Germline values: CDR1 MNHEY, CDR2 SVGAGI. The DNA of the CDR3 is TGTGCCAGCATCCAAGGGACAGCAGCTAACTATGGCTACACCTTC. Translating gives CASIQGTAANYGYTF.

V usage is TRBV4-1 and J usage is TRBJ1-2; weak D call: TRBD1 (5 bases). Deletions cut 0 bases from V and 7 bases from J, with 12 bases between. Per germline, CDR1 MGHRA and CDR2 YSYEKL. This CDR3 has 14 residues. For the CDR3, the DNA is TGCGCCAGCAGCCAAGAAAGGCAGGGATTTGGCTACACCTTC. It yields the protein CASSQERQGFGYTF.

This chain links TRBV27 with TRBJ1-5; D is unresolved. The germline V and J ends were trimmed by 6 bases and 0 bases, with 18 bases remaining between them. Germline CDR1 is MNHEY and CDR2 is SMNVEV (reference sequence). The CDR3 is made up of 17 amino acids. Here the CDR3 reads CASRPSVASYSNQPQHF. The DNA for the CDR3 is TGTGCCAGCAGGCCCAGCGTCGCTTCCTATAGCAATCAGCCCCAGCATTTT.

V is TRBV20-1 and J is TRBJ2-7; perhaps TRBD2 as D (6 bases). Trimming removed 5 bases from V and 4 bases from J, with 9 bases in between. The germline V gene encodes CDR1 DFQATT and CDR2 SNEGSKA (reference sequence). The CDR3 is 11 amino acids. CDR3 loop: CSAPTSYEQYF. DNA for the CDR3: TGCAGTGCTCCGACTAGTTACGAGCAGTACTTC.

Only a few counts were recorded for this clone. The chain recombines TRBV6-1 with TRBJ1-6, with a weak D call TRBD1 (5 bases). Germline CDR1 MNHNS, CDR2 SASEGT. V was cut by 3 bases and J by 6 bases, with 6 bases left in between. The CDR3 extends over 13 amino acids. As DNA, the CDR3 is TGTGCCAGCAGTGAGACAGCTAATTCACCCCTCCACTTT. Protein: CASSETANSPLHF.

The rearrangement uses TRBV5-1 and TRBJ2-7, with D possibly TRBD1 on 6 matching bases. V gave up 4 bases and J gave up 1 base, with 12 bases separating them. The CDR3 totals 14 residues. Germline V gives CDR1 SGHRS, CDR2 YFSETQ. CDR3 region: CASSLRTESYEQYF. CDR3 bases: TGCGCCAGCAGCCTAAGGACAGAGTCCTACGAGCAGTACTTC.

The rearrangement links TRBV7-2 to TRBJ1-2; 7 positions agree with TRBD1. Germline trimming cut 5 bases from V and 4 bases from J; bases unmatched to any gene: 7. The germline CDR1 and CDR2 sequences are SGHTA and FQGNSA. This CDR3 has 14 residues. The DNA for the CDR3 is TGTGCCAGCAGCCAATCGGGACAGATCTATGGCTACACCTTC. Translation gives CASSQSGQIYGYTF.

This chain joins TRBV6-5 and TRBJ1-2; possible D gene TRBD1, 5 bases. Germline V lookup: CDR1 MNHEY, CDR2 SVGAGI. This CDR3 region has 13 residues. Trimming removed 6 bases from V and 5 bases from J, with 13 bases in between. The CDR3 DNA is TGTGCCAGCAGGCCGGACACCCAGTATGGCTACACCTTC. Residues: CASRPDTQYGYTF.

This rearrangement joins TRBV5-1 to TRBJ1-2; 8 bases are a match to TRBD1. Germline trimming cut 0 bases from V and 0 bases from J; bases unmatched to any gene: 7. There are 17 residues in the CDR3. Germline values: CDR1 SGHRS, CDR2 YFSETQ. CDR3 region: CASSLVLTGGPNYGYTF. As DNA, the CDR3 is TGCGCCAGCAGCTTGGTCCTTACAGGGGGGCCTAACTATGGCTACACCTTC.

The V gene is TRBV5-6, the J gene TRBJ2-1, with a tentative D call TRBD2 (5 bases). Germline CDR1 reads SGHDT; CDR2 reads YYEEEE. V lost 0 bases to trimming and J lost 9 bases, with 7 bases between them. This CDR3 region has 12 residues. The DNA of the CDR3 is TGTGCCAGCAGCTTGGAAGAGGGTGAGCAGTTCTTC. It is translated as CASSLEEGEQFF.

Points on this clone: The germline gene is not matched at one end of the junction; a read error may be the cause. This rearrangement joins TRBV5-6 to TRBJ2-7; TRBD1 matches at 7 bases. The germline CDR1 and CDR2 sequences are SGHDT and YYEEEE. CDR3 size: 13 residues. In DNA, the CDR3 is TGTGCCAGCAGCTTGGGCCGGGACAGACAATTGGATTTC. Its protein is CASSLGRDRQLDF.

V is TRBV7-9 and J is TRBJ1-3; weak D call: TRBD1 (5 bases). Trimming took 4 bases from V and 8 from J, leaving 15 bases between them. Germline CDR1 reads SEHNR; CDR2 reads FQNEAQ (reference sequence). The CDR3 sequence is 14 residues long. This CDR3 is CASSSSGRVDTIYF. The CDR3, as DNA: TGTGCCAGCAGCTCTTCGGGCAGGGTGGACACCATATATTTT.

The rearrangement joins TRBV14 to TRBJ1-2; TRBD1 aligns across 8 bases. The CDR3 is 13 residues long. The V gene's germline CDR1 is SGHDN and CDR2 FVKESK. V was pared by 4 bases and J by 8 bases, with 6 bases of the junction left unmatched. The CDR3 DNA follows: TGTGCCAGCAGCCCAATCGGACAGGGCGGCTACACCTTC. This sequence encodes CASSPIGQGGYTF.

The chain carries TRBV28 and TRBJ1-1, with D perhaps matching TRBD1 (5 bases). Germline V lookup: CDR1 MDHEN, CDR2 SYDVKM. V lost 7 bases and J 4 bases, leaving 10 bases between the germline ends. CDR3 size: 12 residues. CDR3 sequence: CASNGRATEAFF. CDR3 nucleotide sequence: TGTGCCAGCAATGGCAGGGCCACTGAAGCTTTCTTT.

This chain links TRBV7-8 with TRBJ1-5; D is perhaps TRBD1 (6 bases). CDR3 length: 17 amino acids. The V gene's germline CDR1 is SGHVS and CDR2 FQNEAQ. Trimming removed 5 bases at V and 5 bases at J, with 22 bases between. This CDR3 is CASSLRTASGSDQPQHF. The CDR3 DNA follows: TGTGCCAGCAGCCTTCGGACAGCTTCAGGGTCGGATCAGCCCCAGCATTTT.

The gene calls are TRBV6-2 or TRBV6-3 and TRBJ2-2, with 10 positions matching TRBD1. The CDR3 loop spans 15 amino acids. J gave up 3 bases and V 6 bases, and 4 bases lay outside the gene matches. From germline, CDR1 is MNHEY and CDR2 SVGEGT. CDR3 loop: CASSLGQGHTGELFF. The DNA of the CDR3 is TGTGCCAGCAGCCTGGGACAGGGGCACACCGGGGAGCTGTTTTTT.

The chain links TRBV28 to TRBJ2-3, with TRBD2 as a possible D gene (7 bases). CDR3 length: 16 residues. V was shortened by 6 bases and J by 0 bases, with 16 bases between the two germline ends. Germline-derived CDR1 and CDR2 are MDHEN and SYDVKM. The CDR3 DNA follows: TGTGCCAGCAGCGTGCCGGGGGGCACTAGCACAGATACGCAGTATTTT. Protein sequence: CASSVPGGTSTDTQYF.

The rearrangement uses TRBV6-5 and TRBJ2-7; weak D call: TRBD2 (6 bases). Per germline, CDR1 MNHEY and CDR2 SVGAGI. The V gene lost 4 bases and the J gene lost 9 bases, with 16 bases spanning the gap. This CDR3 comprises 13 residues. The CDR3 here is CASSSRDFHRQYF. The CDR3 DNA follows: TGTGCCAGCAGTTCCCGGGACTTTCATCGGCAGTACTTC.

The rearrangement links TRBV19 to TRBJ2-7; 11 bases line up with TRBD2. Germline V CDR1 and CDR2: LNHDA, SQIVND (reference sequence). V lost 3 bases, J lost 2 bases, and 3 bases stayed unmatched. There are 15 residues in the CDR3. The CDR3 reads CASSMGLAETYEQYF. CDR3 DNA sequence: TGTGCCAGTAGTATGGGACTAGCGGAAACCTACGAGCAGTACTTC.

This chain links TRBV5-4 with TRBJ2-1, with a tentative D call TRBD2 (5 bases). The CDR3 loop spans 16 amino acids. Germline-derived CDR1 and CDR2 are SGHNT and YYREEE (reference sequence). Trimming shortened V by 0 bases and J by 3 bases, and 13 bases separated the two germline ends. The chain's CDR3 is CASSLGATMDYNEQFF. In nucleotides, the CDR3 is TGTGCCAGCAGCTTGGGGGCGACTATGGACTACAATGAGCAGTTCTTC.

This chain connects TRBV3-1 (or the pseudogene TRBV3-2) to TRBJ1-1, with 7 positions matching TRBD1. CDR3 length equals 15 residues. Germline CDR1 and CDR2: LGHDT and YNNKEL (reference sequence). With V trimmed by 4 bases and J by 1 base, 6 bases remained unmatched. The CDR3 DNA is TGTGCCAGCAGCCTTACAGGGGCTGCGAACACTGAAGCTTTCTTT. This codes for CASSLTGAANTEAFF.

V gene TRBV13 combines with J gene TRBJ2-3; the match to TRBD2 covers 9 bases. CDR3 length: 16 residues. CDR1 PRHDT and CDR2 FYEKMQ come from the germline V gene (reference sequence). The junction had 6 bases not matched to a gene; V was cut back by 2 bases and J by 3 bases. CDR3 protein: CASSLSSGSRTDTQYF. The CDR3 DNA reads TGTGCCAGCAGCTTAAGTAGCGGGAGTCGAACAGATACGCAGTATTTT.

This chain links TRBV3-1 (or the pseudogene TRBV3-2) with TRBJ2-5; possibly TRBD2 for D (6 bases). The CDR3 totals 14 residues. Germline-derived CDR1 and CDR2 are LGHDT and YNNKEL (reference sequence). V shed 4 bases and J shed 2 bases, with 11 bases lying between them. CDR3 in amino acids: CASSLARGQETQYF. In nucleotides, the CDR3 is TGTGCCAGCAGCCTCGCTCGGGGGCAAGAGACCCAGTACTTC.

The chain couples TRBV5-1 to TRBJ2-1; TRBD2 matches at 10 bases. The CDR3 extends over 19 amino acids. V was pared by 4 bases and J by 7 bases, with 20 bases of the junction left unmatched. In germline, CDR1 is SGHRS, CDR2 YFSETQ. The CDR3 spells CASSQVMASGRGISNEQFF. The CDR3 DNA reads TGCGCCAGCAGCCAGGTGATGGCTAGCGGGAGAGGAATTAGTAATGAGCAGTTCTTC.

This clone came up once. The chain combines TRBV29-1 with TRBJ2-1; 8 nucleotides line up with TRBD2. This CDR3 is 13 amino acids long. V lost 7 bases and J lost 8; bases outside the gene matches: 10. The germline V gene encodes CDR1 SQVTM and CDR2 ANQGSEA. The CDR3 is CSASGRRDDEQFF. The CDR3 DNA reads TGCAGCGCGAGCGGGAGACGGGATGATGAGCAGTTCTTC.

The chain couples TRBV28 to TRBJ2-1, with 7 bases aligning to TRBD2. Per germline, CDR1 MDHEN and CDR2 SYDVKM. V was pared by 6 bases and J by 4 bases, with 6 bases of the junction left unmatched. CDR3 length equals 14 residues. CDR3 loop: CASRIRDYYNEQFF. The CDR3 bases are TGTGCCAGCAGGATCCGGGACTATTACAATGAGCAGTTCTTC.

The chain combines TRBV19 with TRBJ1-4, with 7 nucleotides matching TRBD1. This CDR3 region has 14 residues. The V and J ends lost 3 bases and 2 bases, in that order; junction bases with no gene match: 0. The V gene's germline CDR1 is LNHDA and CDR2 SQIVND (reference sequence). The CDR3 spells CASSIRGTNEKLFF. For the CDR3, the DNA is TGTGCCAGTAGTATCAGGGGGACTAATGAAAAACTGTTTTTT.